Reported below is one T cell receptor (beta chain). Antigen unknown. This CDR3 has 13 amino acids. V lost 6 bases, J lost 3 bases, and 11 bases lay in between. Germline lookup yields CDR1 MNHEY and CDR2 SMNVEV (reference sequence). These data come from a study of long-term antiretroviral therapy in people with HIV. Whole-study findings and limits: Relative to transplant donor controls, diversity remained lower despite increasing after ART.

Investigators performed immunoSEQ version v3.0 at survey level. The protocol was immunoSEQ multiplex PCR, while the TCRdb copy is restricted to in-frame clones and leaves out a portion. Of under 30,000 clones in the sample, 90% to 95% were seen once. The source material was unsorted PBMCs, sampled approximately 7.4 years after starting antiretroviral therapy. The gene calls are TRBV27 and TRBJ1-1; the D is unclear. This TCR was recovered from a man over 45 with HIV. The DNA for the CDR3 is TGTGCCAGCAGCTTAGGACTTTACACTGAAGCTTTCTTT. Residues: CASSLGLYTEAFF.